This TCR beta chain was recorded in a study of blood T cells in healthy people across ages. For the second PCR, which ran for roughly 6 to 12 cycles, a sample-barcoded 5' primer and a J-beta primer mix were used. TCRdb independently ran MiXCR on the 5' RACE reads; one entry per CDR3 protein. The sample contains under 2 million distinct CDR3 sequences, roughly a third of which appear only once. Each donor was a healthy Caucasian individual from Russia, aged roughly 6 to 90. V shed 0 bases and J 5 bases; nucleotides not matched to a gene: 4. Germline V CDR1 and CDR2: GTSNPN, SVGIG (reference sequence). The CDR3 covers 13 residues.

This sequence joins TRBV30 and TRBJ2-7; 7 bases map to TRBD2. This clonotype originated in a woman in her 30s in good health. Sequenced input: blood. CDR3 sequence reads: CAWSVGGSNEQYF. In DNA, the CDR3 is TGTGCCTGGAGTGTGGGAGGGTCCAACGAGCAGTACTTC.